A selection of T cell receptor beta chains follows, all from one sample in a study of cytomegalovirus exposure and HLA in healthy donors. Clones were sequenced by immunoSEQ multiplex PCR, and TCRdb holds only the in-frame ones, with some missing. The repertoire includes about 63,000 clones, 95% of them detected once, and around 7% sits in the top ten. The sequenced sample was PBMCs. The source of these receptors is a woman between 18 and 30 years old in good health and CMV-seropositive. CDR3s include the opening cysteine and the closing phenylalanine or tryptophan.

v_gene	j_gene	CDR3aa
TRBV27	TRBJ1-4	CASRAGQGGGKLFF
TRBV5-1	TRBJ1-2	CASSKETGSNYGYTF
TRBV9	TRBJ1-1	CASSVQVNTEAFF
TRBV11-3	TRBJ2-1	CASSSDSYNEQFF
TRBV27	TRBJ1-2	CASSSDRDYGYTF
TRBV7-6	TRBJ2-2	CASSFTRGSGELFF
TRBV7-3	TRBJ2-1	CASSLNGGSNYNEQFF
TRBV30	TRBJ2-5	CAWTSGLLETQYF
TRBV30	TRBJ1-4	CAWRGTMLFF
TRBV2	TRBJ2-2	CAISGTSGRQRTGELFF
TRBV4-1	TRBJ2-4	CASSPSGGFETKNIQYF
TRBV4-1	TRBJ2-2	CASSQLTAGSTGELFF
TRBV7-2	TRBJ2-2	CASSPDRVVTGELFF
TRBV7-6	TRBJ1-2	CASSLAPGTVLDYGYTF
TRBV28	TRBJ2-1	CASASPGGPSNEQFF
TRBV2	TRBJ2-5	CASSMGLAGTQETQYF
TRBV6-1	TRBJ2-3	CASSEAAWSIDTQYF
TRBV10-2	TRBJ2-7	CASSLQGQSYEQYF
TRBV4-1	TRBJ2-5	CASSQPPVYPGKTQYF
TRBV6-1	TRBJ1-4	CASISGGLGEKLFF
TRBV7-9	TRBJ2-5	CASGPRQGLWETQYF
TRBV5-4	TRBJ2-2	CASSLGQPTNTGELFF
TRBV27	TRBJ2-3	CASQQVFGSGDTQYF
TRBV7-2	TRBJ2-5	CASSTGLGQETQYF
TRBV7-3	TRBJ2-3	CASSLRLAGEGEDTQYF
TRBV19	TRBJ1-3	CASSIAGPSSGNTIYF
TRBV5-1	TRBJ2-1	CASSPNPTSGGAMGEQFF
TRBV7-9	TRBJ1-1	CASSLSGSTEAFF
TRBV5-4	TRBJ1-1	CASSFRSATEAFF
TRBV6-6	TRBJ2-5	CASTLAGGQETQYF
TRBV14	TRBJ1-2	CASSRINRGPRYGYTF
TRBV5-1	TRBJ1-4	CASSLTGQGNEKLFF
TRBV19	TRBJ2-1	CASSSPGLAGGLNEQFF
TRBV19	TRBJ1-5	CASSIDGRGSPYGQPQHF
TRBV18	TRBJ1-3	CASSPLGLQSSGNTIYF
TRBV4-2	TRBJ1-5	CASSNRDQPQHF
TRBV4-3	TRBJ2-3	CASSQVGLAGGGTDTQYF
TRBV11-2	TRBJ2-5	CASSYSGRTQETQYF
TRBV6-5	TRBJ1-6	CASSPGSLAPLHF
TRBV30	TRBJ2-1	CAWSTAEQFF
TRBV2	TRBJ2-7	CASTSGGAFEQYF
TRBV10-2	TRBJ2-1	CASTRTGLLEYNEQFF
TRBV27	TRBJ2-7	CASSAPGTAPYEQYF
TRBV6-1	TRBJ2-3	CASSATGAHPTDTQYF
TRBV6-1	TRBJ2-3	CASSEWQDTQYF